The clone carrying this TCR beta chain was seen ten or more times. Antigen: not known. This record comes from a study of identical twins. Whole-study findings and limits: For out-of-frame alpha sequences shared by twins, low generation probability was in excess. Insertions were fewer in abundant cord blood beta clonotypes, whereas memory repertoires showed none of this pattern.

The cDNA had a unique molecular identifier and a template-switch universal primer site. MiXCR, applied by TCRdb to the 5' RACE reads, yields one record per CDR3 protein. The table lists around 100,000 distinct CDR3 sequences, around 5.5% of them singletons. V was trimmed by 8 bases and J by 0 bases, leaving 11 bases between them. CDR3 length: 13 residues. The source of this sequence is a woman between 45 and 60 years old in good health. Sequenced input: memory T cells sorted from blood. The chain uses TRBV12-3 or TRBV12-4 and TRBJ2-7; D is perhaps TRBD2 (6 bases). The CDR3 protein is CASGGSYSYEQYF. CDR3 sequence (DNA): TGTGCCAGCGGAGGGTCTTACTCCTACGAGCAGTACTTC.